The 10 T cell receptor beta chains below all came from one sample that was sequenced in a study of cytomegalovirus exposure and HLA in healthy donors. Primers for the PCR totalled 60 Vbeta and 13 Jbeta. Libraries were prepared by immunoSEQ multiplex PCR; TCRdb keeps only in-frame clonotypes and omits some of them. The sample includes around 90,000 clones, approximately 86% seen only once; the top ten take 9.2%. Material: PBMCs. These receptors came from a man between 25 and 39 years old in good health and CMV-seropositive.

V and J are TRBV7-9 and TRBJ2-1, with 9 positions matching TRBD2. The length of the CDR3 is 17 residues. V trimming: 2 bases; J trimming: 7 bases; junction bases outside the gene matches: 12. Germline V CDR1 and CDR2: SEHNR, FQNEAQ (reference sequence). The CDR3 spells CASSLRGVLAGPNEQFF. For the CDR3, the DNA is TGTGCCAGCAGCTTAAGAGGCGTGCTAGCGGGGCCTAATGAGCAGTTCTTC.

The chain combines TRBV10-3 with TRBJ2-1, with TRBD1 matching 9 bases. Per the germline V gene, CDR1 is ENHRY and CDR2 is SYGVKD. CDR3 size: 15 residues. V shed 7 bases, J shed 6 bases, and the junction held 10 bases outside the gene matches. The CDR3 is CAITPGTGTGNEQFF. The CDR3, as DNA: TGTGCCATCACCCCCGGGACAGGGACTGGCAATGAGCAGTTCTTC.

V gene TRBV28 combines with J gene TRBJ1-1; the D gene is possibly TRBD1 (5 bases). Germline V gene sequence: CDR1 MDHEN, CDR2 SYDVKM. The CDR3 runs 15 residues. The V and J ends lost 2 bases and 6 bases respectively, with 16 bases between them. The DNA for the CDR3 is TGTGCCAGCAGTTTAAATGTGCCGGGGGGAGCTGAAGCTTTCTTT. Protein sequence: CASSLNVPGGAEAFF.

The gene calls are TRBV27 and TRBJ2-7, with a tentative D call TRBD1 (6 bases). V lost 4 bases to trimming and J lost 3 bases, with 10 bases between them. CDR1 MNHEY and CDR2 SMNVEV come from the germline V gene (reference sequence). The CDR3 totals 13 residues. The CDR3 bases are TGTGCCAGCAGTTACAGGGTAGACTACGAGCAGTACTTC. Translation gives CASSYRVDYEQYF.

The chain employs TRBV5-1 and TRBJ1-1; D is undetermined. Trimming cost V 2 bases and J 1 base, with 6 bases left between them. The CDR3 length is 13 residues. Germline lookup yields CDR1 SGHRS and CDR2 YFSETQ. CDR3 DNA: TGCGCCAGCAGCTTATGGAGGAACACTGAAGCTTTCTTT. Residues: CASSLWRNTEAFF.

The chain combines TRBV6-6 with TRBJ1-4, with a weak D call TRBD1 (6 bases). In germline, CDR1 is MNHNY, CDR2 SVGAGI (reference sequence). The CDR3 loop spans 13 amino acids. V was trimmed by 5 bases and J by 10 bases, leaving 14 bases between them. For the CDR3, the DNA is TGTGCCAGCAGTGAGAACAGGGTCGGAAAACTGTTTTTT. This sequence encodes CASSENRVGKLFF.

The sample holds one count of this clone. V and J are TRBV5-1 and TRBJ2-7; possibly TRBD2 for D (6 bases). Germline V lookup: CDR1 SGHRS, CDR2 YFSETQ. This CDR3 contains 17 residues. V lost 3 bases, J lost 1 base, and 20 bases lay in between. CDR3 in DNA: TGCGCCAGCAGCTCCGCGGCTGGGACGGGAGTTTCCTACGAGCAGTACTTC. It is translated as CASSSAAGTGVSYEQYF.

This chain uses TRBV27 with TRBJ1-5; D is perhaps TRBD1 (6 bases). Germline CDR1 reads MNHEY; CDR2 reads SMNVEV (reference sequence). V dropped 5 bases and J dropped 5 bases, with 16 bases sitting between them. The CDR3 is 15 amino acids. The chain's CDR3 is CASSQTGLPYQPQHF. The CDR3 DNA reads as TGTGCCAGCAGTCAAACAGGGCTCCCTTATCAGCCCCAGCATTTT.

The chain has TRBV5-1 and TRBJ2-7, with D possibly matching TRBD2 (6 bases). This CDR3 has 17 residues. Per germline, CDR1 SGHRS and CDR2 YFSETQ. V was shortened by 0 bases and J by 3 bases, with 19 bases between the two germline ends. Here the CDR3 DNA reads TGCGCCAGCAGCTTGGGGGTCGGGACGGGAGTATACTACGAGCAGTACTTC. Its protein product is CASSLGVGTGVYYEQYF.

This clone was observed a single time. This chain joins TRBV6-1 and TRBJ1-2, with a weak D call TRBD1 (6 bases). CDR3 length: 12 residues. V was clipped by 5 bases and J by 7 bases, with 11 bases between them. Germline V gene lookup returns CDR1 MNHNS and CDR2 SASEGT. CDR3 DNA sequence: TGTGCCAGCAGTAGACAGGATGGTGGCTACACCTTC. This translates into CASSRQDGGYTF.